The 13 T cell receptor beta chains given below trace back to one sample, sequenced in a study of STAT3 mutations in large granular lymphocyte leukemia. Clones were read by immunoSEQ multiplex PCR, and TCRdb kept only the in-frame ones, dropping some. The sample lists 20,000 or so clones; around 93% were seen once. Study observations and caveats: Every T-LGLL patient had at least one immunodominant TCRbeta clonotype.

The antigens of these receptors remain unknown. The sample comprised peripheral blood mononuclear cells. The receptors here all came from a man aged 60-69 years with T-cell large granular lymphocyte leukemia. Some clones in this sample may be carry-over from other donors' samples.

The rearrangement joins TRBV19 to TRBJ2-1, with D possibly being TRBD1 (6 bases). The CDR3 has 13 amino acids. The germline V gene encodes CDR1 LNHDA and CDR2 SQIVND (reference sequence). V lost 9 bases to trimming and J lost 2 bases, with 11 bases between them. CDR3 sequence reads: CASGDTPYNEQFF. DNA for the CDR3: TGTGCCAGCGGGGACACCCCCTACAATGAGCAGTTCTTC.

The V and J genes are TRBV30 and TRBJ1-1; maybe TRBD1 (5 bases). CDR1 and CDR2 (germline): GTSNPN, SVGIG (reference sequence). The CDR3 is 16 amino acids. V lost 0 bases, J lost 5 bases, and 19 bases lay in between. The CDR3 sequence: CAWSVRVGRRGTEAFF. CDR3 bases: TGTGCCTGGAGTGTAAGGGTGGGCAGGAGGGGAACTGAAGCTTTCTTT.

The gene calls are TRBV5-1 and TRBJ2-7; weak D call: TRBD2 (5 bases). The CDR3 covers 13 residues. Germline-derived CDR1 and CDR2 are SGHRS and YFSETQ. Trimming pared 4 bases from V and 1 base from J, leaving 9 bases between. In DNA, the CDR3 is TGCGCCAGCAGCCCCGAGGGTTCCTACGAGCAGTACTTC. Protein: CASSPEGSYEQYF. The full variable domain, completed using reference TRBV5-1 and TRBJ2-7, is KAGVTQTPRYLIKTRGQQVTLSCSPISGHRSVSWYQQTPGQGLQFLFEYFSETQRNKGNFPGRFSGRQFSNSRSEMNVSTLELGDSALYLCASSPEGSYEQYFGPGTRLTVT.

CDR3 sequence reads: CASSVRTSGATDTQYF. Here the CDR3 DNA reads TGTGCCAGCAGCGTTAGGACTAGCGGGGCCACAGATACGCAGTATTTT. V gene TRBV11-2 combines with J gene TRBJ2-3; 12 bases are a match to TRBD2. This CDR3 region has 16 residues. Germline V gene data show CDR1 as SGHAT and CDR2 as FQNNGV. J lost 2 bases, V lost 5 bases, and 5 bases had no gene match.

This chain joins TRBV7-3 and TRBJ2-6; D remains ambiguous. The germline V gene encodes CDR1 SGHTA and CDR2 FQGTGA. V was pared by 3 bases and J by 4 bases, with 7 bases between. The CDR3 consists of 14 residues. The DNA for the CDR3 is TGTGCCAGCAGCTTGGACCCCGGGGCCAACGTCCTGACTTTC. Translation gives CASSLDPGANVLTF. Variable domain in full (rest from reference TRBV7-3 and TRBJ2-6): GAGVSQTPSNKVTEKGKYVELRCDPISGHTALYWYRQSLGQGPEFLIYFQGTGAADDSGLPNDRFFAVRPEGSVSTLKIQRTERGDSAVYLCASSLDPGANVLTFGAGSRLTVL.

The rearrangement uses TRBV6-5 and TRBJ2-7; the match to TRBD2 covers 7 bases. Trimming took 1 base from V and 6 from J; bases not matched to a gene: 3. The CDR3 is 13 amino acids. Germline V gene data show CDR1 as MNHEY and CDR2 as SVGAGI. CDR3 DNA sequence: TGTGCCAGCAGTTACTTTTCTAGCGGCGAGCAGTACTTC. This gives the protein CASSYFSSGEQYF.

V gene TRBV5-4 combines with J gene TRBJ2-3; 9 bases map to TRBD1. J was trimmed by 2 bases and V by 1 base; bases with no gene match: 5. This CDR3 region has 16 residues. The germline gives CDR1 SGHNT, CDR2 YYREEE (reference sequence). DNA for the CDR3: TGTGCCAGCAGCTTGAAGGGACAGGGAGTCACAGATACGCAGTATTTT. Translation gives CASSLKGQGVTDTQYF. The full variable domain, rest sourced from reference TRBV5-4 and TRBJ2-3, is ETGVTQSPTHLIKTRGQQVTLRCSSQSGHNTVSWYQQALGQGPQFIFQYYREEENGRGNFPPRFSGLQFPNYSSELNVNALELDDSALYLCASSLKGQGVTDTQYFGPGTRLTVL.

This chain uses TRBV4-3 with TRBJ1-2; the match to TRBD1 covers 9 bases. CDR1 and CDR2 (germline): LGHNA, YSLEER. This CDR3 region has 14 residues. V lost 3 bases and J lost 6; bases outside the gene matches: 5. The CDR3 loop reads CASSQTGQGHGYTF. CDR3 sequence (DNA): TGCGCCAGCAGCCAGACGGGACAGGGCCATGGCTACACCTTC.

The genes are TRBV9 and TRBJ1-6; D is ambiguous. This CDR3 region has 15 residues. V was trimmed by 0 bases and J by 4 bases, leaving 8 bases between them. The germline V gene has CDR1 SGDLS and CDR2 YYNGEE. CDR3 residues: CASSVAVGYNSPLHF. DNA for the CDR3: TGTGCCAGCAGCGTAGCGGTGGGTTATAATTCACCCCTCCACTTT.

This clone was counted a few times. The chain carries TRBV7-9 and TRBJ1-5; D is unclear. This CDR3 region has 12 residues. Germline V lookup: CDR1 SEHNR, CDR2 FQNEAQ (reference sequence). Trimming took off 1 base at V and 9 bases at J, with 7 bases between the two ends. CDR3 coding DNA: TGTGCCAGCAGCTTAGAGGACCGGCCCCAGCATTTT. This sequence encodes CASSLEDRPQHF.

V usage is TRBV5-6 and J usage is TRBJ2-3, with 7 bases identical to TRBD1. With V trimmed by 1 base and J by 13 bases, 15 bases remained unmatched. Germline CDR1 and CDR2: SGHDT and YYEEEE. CDR3 length: 15 residues. The CDR3 bases are TGTGCCAGCAGCTTGAGGGGGCTTAGCCGCCGGCGAGAGTATTTT. This translates into CASSLRGLSRRREYF.

This chain connects TRBV30 to TRBJ2-1; D possibly matches TRBD1 or TRBD2 (5 bases each). Trimming removed 3 bases at V and 7 bases at J, with 16 bases between. This CDR3 is 14 amino acids long. Looked up from germline, CDR1 is GTSNPN and CDR2 is SVGIG (reference sequence). The CDR3 DNA sequence: TGTGCCTGGAGCCGCGGCGGGCAGGGTAATGAGCAGTTCTTC. Translated: CAWSRGGQGNEQFF. The complete variable domain, with remaining parts taken from reference TRBV30 and TRBJ2-1, reads SQTIHQWPATLVQPVGSPLSLECTVEGTSNPNLYWYRQAAGRGLQLLFYSVGIGQISSEVPQNLSASRPQDRQFILSSKKLLLSDSGFYLCAWSRGGQGNEQFFGPGTRLTVL.

This rearrangement joins TRBV18 to TRBJ2-7; D gene ambiguous. Trimming shortened V by 0 bases and J by 0 bases, and 3 bases separated the two germline ends. The CDR3 runs to 13 residues. Germline V CDR1 and CDR2: KGHSH, LQKENI. CDR3 sequence (DNA): TGTGCCAGCTCACCACCGAGCTCCTACGAGCAGTACTTC. It specifies CASSPPSSYEQYF.